The 5 T cell receptor beta chains given below trace back to one sample, sequenced in a study of blood T cells in healthy people across ages. The second PCR ran roughly 6 to 12 cycles with a sample-barcoded 5' primer and J-beta primers. TCRdb reprocessed the 5' RACE reads via MiXCR and lists one record per CDR3 protein. This repertoire shows more than 1.4 million distinct CDR3 sequences, around 42% found once; its top ten account for approximately 7.9%. The specimen was blood. Receptors originate from a young woman in good health.

This clonotype appeared a few times. The V and J genes are TRBV7-9 and TRBJ2-3, with a tentative D call TRBD1 (7 bases). The germline V gene encodes CDR1 SEHNR and CDR2 FQNEAQ (reference sequence). CDR3 size: 17 residues. V lost 4 bases and J lost 2, with 19 bases in between. The CDR3 sequence: CASSSQGGSGFTDTQYF. The CDR3 DNA reads TGTGCCAGCAGCTCCCAGGGGGGTAGCGGATTCACAGATACGCAGTATTTT.

This chain links TRBV5-1 with TRBJ2-1, with 11 bases that match TRBD2. CDR1 and CDR2 (germline): SGHRS, YFSETQ. CDR3 size: 16 residues. The trim removed 1 base at V and 6 bases at J, leaving 6 bases unmatched. The CDR3, as DNA: TGCGCCAGCAGCTTGAGATCAGGACTAGCGGGCAATGAGCAGTTCTTC. Its protein is CASSLRSGLAGNEQFF.

In regard to this clonotype: This could be a read error, since a much larger clone is one nucleotide away. The rearrangement joins TRBV4-1 to TRBJ2-1; D may be TRBD2 (6 bases). V was shortened by 4 bases and J by 15 bases, with 16 bases between the two germline ends. Germline assignment: CDR1 MGHRA and CDR2 YSYEKL. This CDR3 is built from 12 residues. DNA of the CDR3: TGCGCCAGCAGCCCCCGGGGGAAGTTCGTGTTCTTC. Encoded protein: CASSPRGKFVFF.

The chain combines TRBV5-1 with TRBJ2-7, with 9 bases lining up with TRBD1. Germline trimming cut 7 bases from V and 6 bases from J; bases unmatched to any gene: 14. The CDR3 is made up of 15 amino acids. The V gene's germline CDR1 is SGHRS and CDR2 YFSETQ. In DNA form, the CDR3 reads TGCGCCAGCGCGGACCACGGGACAGGGTTACGCGAGCAGTACTTC. Translation gives CASADHGTGLREQYF.

This clonotype was detected ten times or more. This sequence joins TRBV7-9 and TRBJ1-1; 7 positions agree with TRBD1. V was pared by 4 bases and J by 1 base, with 3 bases of the junction left unmatched. In germline, CDR1 is SEHNR, CDR2 FQNEAQ (reference sequence). The CDR3 has 14 residues. The CDR3 DNA reads TGTGCCAGCAGCTGGGGACAGCAGAACACTGAAGCTTTCTTT. Protein: CASSWGQQNTEAFF.